The next 28 T cell receptor beta chains were all read from a single sample in a study of regulatory T cells in long-lasting Graves disease. Time point described: persistent/refractory GD, antithyroid drugs over 5 years with positive TRAb. Extracted PBMC RNA gave rise to the TCR library. Both iRepertoire HTBI primers and Arm-PCR of CDR3 regions were used to build the TCR beta libraries. MiXCR was run by TCRdb on the multiplex PCR reads, yielding one entry per CDR3 protein. The sample records roughly 400,000 distinct CDR3 sequences, 21% being singletons. The specimen was peripheral blood mononuclear cells (PBMCs), collected when the disease was refractory, from a patient treated with antithyroid drugs. Receptors were obtained from a female donor with Graves disease.

Of note for this clonotype: The junction departs from the called germline gene at one end, perhaps through a read error. This chain joins TRBV4-1 and TRBJ2-7; TRBD2 matches 13 bases. Germline CDR1 reads MGHRA; CDR2 reads YSYEKL. CDR3 length: 15 residues. The CDR3 sequence: CASSQGTSGIYEQYF. In nucleotides, the CDR3 is TGTGCCAGCAGTCAAGGGACTAGCGGGATCTACGAGCAGTACTTC.

There are many counts of this clonotype. The chain carries TRBV29-1 and TRBJ2-5; D not certain. V dropped 7 bases and J dropped 1 base, with 7 bases sitting between them. Germline CDR1 reads SQVTM; CDR2 reads ANQGSEA. CDR3 length equals 11 residues. The CDR3 sequence is CSASPQETQYF. The CDR3 DNA reads as TGCAGCGCTTCGCCCCAAGAGACCCAGTACTTC. The entire variable domain, with the rest obtained from reference TRBV29-1 and TRBJ2-5, is as follows: SAVISQKPSRDICQRGTSLTIQCQVDSQVTMMFWYRQQPGQSLTLIATANQGSEATYESGFVIDKFPISRPNLTFSTLTVSNMSPEDSSIYLCSASPQETQYFGPGTRLLVL.

This clonotype was seen many times. The rearrangement links TRBV7-8 to TRBJ2-5; tentatively, D is TRBD1 (5 bases). V shed 4 bases and J shed 4 bases, with 13 bases lying between them. This CDR3 contains 14 residues. Germline V gene data show CDR1 as SGHVS and CDR2 as FQNEAQ. In nucleotides, the CDR3 is TGTGCCAGCAGCTCCACCACGACAGTAGAGACCCAGTACTTC. Protein: CASSSTTTVETQYF.

This clonotype was seen many times. V gene TRBV12-3 or TRBV12-4 combines with J gene TRBJ1-2, with no clear D. This CDR3 comprises 12 residues. V lost 6 bases and J 5 bases, leaving 10 bases between the germline ends. CDR3 residues: CASSRSEYGYTF. CDR3 nucleotides: TGTGCCAGCAGCCGATCAGAGTATGGCTACACCTTC.

CDR3 in amino acids: CAIRGTYSTGYTF. The CDR3 nucleotides are TGTGCCATCAGGGGGACATACTCTACCGGCTACACCTTC. This chain joins TRBV10-3 and TRBJ1-2; TRBD1 is a possible D gene (6 bases). The CDR3 has 13 residues. Germline V gene lookup returns CDR1 ENHRY and CDR2 SYGVKD. The germline V and J ends were trimmed by 6 bases and 8 bases, with 16 bases remaining between them.

This clonotype was detected ten times or more. V and J are TRBV9 and TRBJ2-7; TRBD2 matches at 8 bases. The germline gives CDR1 SGDLS, CDR2 YYNGEE. CDR3 size: 14 residues. V lost 7 bases and J lost 5; bases outside the gene matches: 11. The CDR3 region has the DNA TGTGCCAGCTCAACATTTGCGGGGGGCGACGAGCAGTACTTC. This encodes CASSTFAGGDEQYF.

In its sample, this clonotype was seen many times. The chain couples TRBV5-6 to TRBJ2-2, with D possibly matching TRBD2 (6 bases). Trimming removed 3 bases at V and 5 bases at J, with 17 bases between. The CDR3 is made up of 16 amino acids. CDR1 SGHDT and CDR2 YYEEEE come from the germline V gene. CDR3 nucleotide sequence: TGTGCCAGCAGCTCTTCGACTAGGAAACAGACCGGGGAGCTGTTTTTT. It encodes CASSSSTRKQTGELFF. Based on the CDR3 plus reference TRBV5-6 and TRBJ2-2, the full variable domain is DAGVTQSPTHLIKTRGQQVTLRCSPKSGHDTVSWYQQALGQGPQFIFQYYEEEERQRGNFPDRFSGHQFPNYSSELNVNALLLGDSALYLCASSSSTRKQTGELFFGEGSRLTVL.

This clonotype has a count of ten or more. The chain links TRBV28 to TRBJ1-2; D perhaps matches TRBD1 (5 bases). The length of the CDR3 is 13 residues. V was pared by 6 bases and J by 5 bases, with 13 bases between. Germline values: CDR1 MDHEN, CDR2 SYDVKM. CDR3 nucleotide sequence: TGTGCCAGCAGCTCCCTCAGGGCTTATGGCTACACCTTC. The encoded protein is CASSSLRAYGYTF.

This clonotype was found a few times. The chain uses TRBV7-9 and TRBJ1-1; the D is unclear. V lost 2 bases and J lost 5, with 12 bases in between. CDR3 length equals 14 residues. CDR1 is SEHNR, CDR2 FQNEAQ, per germline (reference sequence). CDR3 residues: CASSLSGLWTEAFF. DNA of the CDR3: TGTGCCAGCAGCTTATCAGGTCTTTGGACTGAAGCTTTCTTT.

This clonotype has a handful of counts. The rearrangement joins TRBV28 to TRBJ1-1; 7 bases fit TRBD1. The ends lost 4 bases at V and 11 bases at J; junction bases unmatched: 13. Germline V gives CDR1 MDHEN, CDR2 SYDVKM. This CDR3 has 14 residues. In DNA, the CDR3 is TGTGCCAGCAGTTCGGTAGACAGGGTCTTGGGGGCTTTCTTT. Protein: CASSSVDRVLGAFF. The variable domain in full, with the rest retrieved from reference TRBV28 and TRBJ1-1, is DVKVTQSSRYLVKRTGEKVFLECVQDMDHENMFWYRQDPGLGLRLIYFSYDVKMKEKGDIPEGYSVSREKKERFSLILESASTNQTSMYLCASSSVDRVLGAFFGQGTRLTVV.

Worth noting for this clonotype: This likely traces to a read error, being one base from a far larger clone. V usage is TRBV12-3 or TRBV12-4 and J usage is TRBJ2-5; 16 bases map to TRBD2. The CDR3 consists of 18 residues. Germline trimming cut 6 bases from V and 4 bases from J; bases unmatched to any gene: 11. The CDR3 DNA sequence: TGTGCCAGCAGCCTCGGGACTAGCGGGAGGGGTTCGATAGAGACCCAGTACTTC. It yields the protein CASSLGTSGRGSIETQYF.

The V call is TRBV2, the J call TRBJ2-1; 14 bases line up with TRBD2. V dropped 3 bases and J dropped 8; count of bases not matched to a gene: 3. CDR1 is SNHLY, CDR2 FYNNEI, per germline. The CDR3 loop spans 15 amino acids. DNA for the CDR3: TGTGCCAGCAGTGAGACTAGCGGGAGGGCCTATGAGCAGTTCTTC. Translated, it gives CASSETSGRAYEQFF.

In its sample, this clonotype was seen many times. The rearrangement uses TRBV12-3 or TRBV12-4 and TRBJ1-5; D might be TRBD1 (6 bases). This CDR3 is 14 amino acids long. Trimming removed 3 bases from V and 3 bases from J, with 9 bases in between. The CDR3 DNA is TGTGCCAGCAGTTTTGCAGGGGTCAATCAGCCCCAGCATTTT. Translated, it gives CASSFAGVNQPQHF.

This clonotype was detected ten times or more. This sequence joins TRBV28 and TRBJ1-5; D call uncertain. This CDR3 has 15 residues. Deletions cut 6 bases from V and 2 bases from J, with 14 bases between. Per germline, CDR1 MDHEN and CDR2 SYDVKM. CDR3 DNA: TGTGCCAGCAGCAATATCGGAGGTGGCAATCAGCCCCAGCATTTT. It translates to CASSNIGGGNQPQHF.

The sample holds a few counts of this clonotype. The V gene is TRBV7-9, the J gene TRBJ1-1, with D tentatively TRBD1 (6 bases). CDR3 length equals 14 residues. Germline CDR1 reads SEHNR; CDR2 reads FQNEAQ (reference sequence). V was trimmed by 5 bases and J by 0 bases, leaving 10 bases between them. CDR3 coding DNA: TGTGCCAGCAGCAAAGGACAGATGAACACTGAAGCTTTCTTT. Protein: CASSKGQMNTEAFF.

The V and J genes are TRBV7-9 and TRBJ1-4; tentatively, D is TRBD1 (5 bases). CDR3 length: 15 residues. The germline V and J ends were trimmed by 6 bases and 0 bases, with 11 bases remaining between them. Germline loops: CDR1 SEHNR, CDR2 FQNEAQ (reference sequence). This CDR3 is CASRSTAPTNEKLFF. The DNA for the CDR3 is TGTGCCAGCAGATCGACAGCTCCAACTAATGAAAAACTGTTTTTT. Full variable domain (rest looked up from reference TRBV7-9 and TRBJ1-4): DTGVSQNPRHKITKRGQNVTFRCDPISEHNRLYWYRQTLGQGPEFLTYFQNEAQLEKSRLLSDRFSAERPKGSFSTLEIQRTEQGDSAMYLCASRSTAPTNEKLFFGSGTQLSVL.

The rearrangement joins TRBV28 to TRBJ2-3, with no clear D. Germline V gene sequence: CDR1 MDHEN, CDR2 SYDVKM. The CDR3 runs 11 residues. Trimming took off 6 bases at V and 3 bases at J, with 4 bases between the two ends. The CDR3 is CASRETDTQYF. The CDR3 region has the DNA TGTGCCAGCAGGGAAACAGATACGCAGTATTTT. The full variable domain, rest sourced from reference TRBV28 and TRBJ2-3, is DVKVTQSSRYLVKRTGEKVFLECVQDMDHENMFWYRQDPGLGLRLIYFSYDVKMKEKGDIPEGYSVSREKKERFSLILESASTNQTSMYLCASRETDTQYFGPGTRLTVL.

This clonotype occurred many times. This chain joins TRBV2 and TRBJ1-1; no clear D. This CDR3 region has 12 residues. The germline V gene encodes CDR1 SNHLY and CDR2 FYNNEI. Trimming stripped 6 bases from V and 11 bases from J, with 16 bases between. For the CDR3, the DNA is TGTGCCAGCAGCGAGAGGAGTGGTGGGGCTTTCTTT. This translates into CASSERSGGAFF.

This clonotype occurred many times. The J gene is TRBJ2-7, the V gene TRBV7-8; maybe TRBD1 (6 bases). Germline loops: CDR1 SGHVS, CDR2 FQNEAQ. This CDR3 comprises 14 residues. Trimming took 5 bases from V and 1 from J, leaving 12 bases between them. The CDR3 loop reads CASSQRDTSYEQYF. DNA of the CDR3: TGTGCCAGCAGCCAACGGGACACTTCCTACGAGCAGTACTTC.

The chain links TRBV6-1 to TRBJ2-5; D gene unclear. The germline V gene encodes CDR1 MNHNS and CDR2 SASEGT. Trimming took off 4 bases at V and 5 bases at J, with 20 bases between the two ends. The CDR3 extends over 16 amino acids. The CDR3 region is CASSVFGRSFAETQYF. The CDR3 DNA reads TGTGCCAGCAGTGTTTTTGGCAGGAGTTTTGCGGAGACCCAGTACTTC.

A note on this clonotype: Germline is not matched at one junction end, which may reflect a read error. The chain links TRBV6-2 or TRBV6-3 to TRBJ2-5; the D call may be TRBD1 or TRBD2 (5 bases each). The CDR3 spans 15 residues. Germline V lookup: CDR1 MNHEY, CDR2 SVGEGT. CDR3 region: CGSSYRDLSRKTQYF. CDR3 sequence (DNA): TGTGGCAGCAGTTACCGGGACCTCAGTAGGAAGACCCAGTACTTC.

This clonotype was detected a few times. At one end the junction does not follow the germline gene, possibly because of a read error. The chain joins TRBV27 to TRBJ2-5; 11 bases match TRBD2. From germline, CDR1 is MNHEY and CDR2 SMNVEV (reference sequence). The CDR3 covers 12 residues. Here the CDR3 DNA reads TGTGCCAGCAGCCCTTTAGCGGGGGGGGGGGACTTC. This gives the protein CASSPLAGGGDF.

In this sample, this clonotype turned up many times. The CDR3 reads CASKRDGGYEQYF. The CDR3 DNA reads as TGTGCCAGCAAACGGGACGGCGGCTACGAGCAGTACTTC. The V and J genes are TRBV12-3 or TRBV12-4 and TRBJ2-7; D could derive from TRBD1 or TRBD2 (5 bases each). Trimming took off 7 bases at V and 3 bases at J, with 13 bases between the two ends. The CDR3 loop spans 13 amino acids.

This clonotype showed up many times. The chain employs TRBV7-2 and TRBJ1-6; TRBD1 agrees at 11 bases. The J segment lost 11 bases and the V segment lost 6 bases, leaving 9 bases of the junction unmatched. The CDR3 is 15 amino acids. CDR1 and CDR2 (germline): SGHTA, FQGNSA. The CDR3 region has the DNA TGTGCCAGCAGTCCCCCCGGGACAGGGGGACCACCCCTCCACTTT. This encodes CASSPPGTGGPPLHF.

The rearrangement uses TRBV19 and TRBJ1-1; D is possibly TRBD1 (6 bases). Trimming took off 0 bases at V and 2 bases at J, with 19 bases between the two ends. The length of the CDR3 is 18 residues. Germline CDR1 is LNHDA and CDR2 is SQIVND (reference sequence). CDR3 bases: TGTGCCAGTAGTATAGATCGGGGGACACGTGGGGATAACACTGAAGCTTTCTTT. Residues: CASSIDRGTRGDNTEAFF.

There are many counts of this clonotype. This chain uses TRBV10-3 with TRBJ2-5; weak D call: TRBD1 (6 bases). Germline V gene data show CDR1 as ENHRY and CDR2 as SYGVKD. This CDR3 is built from 11 residues. V lost 8 bases and J 5 bases, leaving 9 bases between the germline ends. CDR3 nucleotide sequence: TGTGCCATCCTTAGGGGGGAGACCCAGTACTTC. It codes for CAILRGETQYF.

The rearrangement joins TRBV5-1 to TRBJ2-6; tentative D call: TRBD2 (6 bases). The CDR3 totals 17 residues. Germline V CDR1 and CDR2: SGHRS, YFSETQ. V gave up 4 bases and J gave up 1 base, with 15 bases separating them. CDR3 bases: TGCGCCAGCAGCGAGGTCGGAGGGGCGTCTGGGGCCAACGTCCTGACTTTC. It encodes CASSEVGGASGANVLTF.

This clonotype was recorded at least ten times. The chain uses TRBV12-3 or TRBV12-4 and TRBJ1-6; the match to TRBD1 covers 7 bases. The junction had 7 bases not matched to a gene; V was cut back by 1 base and J by 4 bases. The CDR3 spans 17 residues. The CDR3 sequence: CASSLVTGSLYNSPLHF. The DNA of the CDR3 is TGTGCCAGCAGTTTAGTGACAGGGAGCCTTTATAATTCACCCCTCCACTTT.